Below are 2 T cell receptor beta chains sequenced from a single sample in a study of Ad26.COV2.S vaccination and SARS-CoV-2 variants (dated by TCRdb to 2020 to 2022). Receptors were amplified or captured by the immunoSEQ multiplex PCR assay. The table was pulled from immuneACCESS by TCRdb, which kept in-frame rearrangements only. Such tables lose some clones; where checked, under half of the loss comes from unresolved V genes, and the rest has no known cause. In this sample the table shows approximately 400,000 clones, around 84% of which occur a single time. Of the sample, 3.3% falls within the top ten clones. In light of the paper, this sample's treatment or condition label describes: over 15 received Ad26.COV2.S at low or high dose, single or two shots; 5 received placebo; per-sample allocation not given. For vaccine and placebo recipients, the sequenced repertoires came from samples collected on day 63 after the first injection.

The source was peripheral blood, collected in a trial of Ad26.COV2.S vaccine versus placebo. Receptors were obtained from a person aged 18-65 years who received the Ad26.COV2.S COVID-19 vaccine or a placebo.

CDR3 DNA sequence: TGCGCCAGCAGCTTGTCGGCTCAGAGTGGGAGCGAGCAGTACTTC. As protein: CASSLSAQSGSEQYF. J is TRBJ2-7 and V is TRBV5-1; D may be TRBD2 (5 bases). The V gene lost 1 base and the J gene lost 6 bases, with 17 bases spanning the gap. Germline CDR1 reads SGHRS; CDR2 reads YFSETQ. This CDR3 region has 15 residues.

The genes are TRBV10-3 and TRBJ2-3; TRBD2 might be the D (7 bases). V lost 5 bases to trimming and J lost 2 bases, with 11 bases between them. Germline CDR1 reads ENHRY; CDR2 reads SYGVKD. The CDR3 has 14 residues. The CDR3 is CAISTGGITDTQYF. The DNA of the CDR3 is TGTGCCATCAGTACGGGGGGCATCACAGATACGCAGTATTTT.